A single sample gave rise to the 9 T cell receptor beta chains below, sequenced in a study of beta chain features in type 1 diabetes. Sequenced material consisted of expressed TCRB transcripts (all of the isolated RNA was reverse transcribed). Libraries were prepared by immunoSEQ multiplex PCR; TCRdb keeps only in-frame clonotypes and omits some of them. The table has some 240,000 clones, more than 15% seen once. Regarding the study as a whole: Across all four CD4+ subsets, people with type 1 diabetes showed modestly shorter TCRB CDR3s.

No antigens are known for them. The sequencing sample was made of naive CD4+ T cells from blood. The receptors originated from a man under 40 with type 1 diabetes.

This chain connects TRBV2 to TRBJ2-2, with 8 positions matching TRBD1. The germline CDR1 and CDR2 sequences are SNHLY and FYNNEI. J lost 4 bases, V lost 7 bases, and 8 bases had no gene match. This CDR3 is built from 15 residues. The CDR3 spells CASNLDREVTGELFF. For the CDR3, the DNA is TGTGCCAGCAACCTGGACAGGGAGGTCACCGGGGAGCTGTTTTTT.

The chain employs TRBV11-2 and TRBJ2-7, with TRBD1 identical over 10 bases. Losses at the gene ends were 8 bases for V and 1 base for J; bases not matched to a gene: 5. There are 14 residues in the CDR3. Germline CDR1 reads SGHAT; CDR2 reads FQNNGV. CDR3 nucleotides: TGTGCCAGCGGCCAGGGACAGGGGTCCTACGAGCAGTACTTC. Its translation: CASGQGQGSYEQYF. Variable domain in full (rest from reference TRBV11-2 and TRBJ2-7): EAGVAQSPRYKIIEKRQSVAFWCNPISGHATLYWYQQILGQGPKLLIQFQNNGVVDDSQLPKDRFSAERLKGVDSTLKIQPAKLEDSAVYLCASGQGQGSYEQYFGPGTRLTVT.

This clone has more than one count but fewer than ten. The chain employs TRBV25-1 and TRBJ2-7; D ambiguous. Germline CDR1 and CDR2: MGHDK and SYGVNS. V was clipped by 4 bases and J by 3 bases, with 13 bases between them. CDR3 size: 14 residues. The chain's CDR3 is CASSGSWGSYEQYF. DNA for the CDR3: TGTGCCAGCAGTGGCTCCTGGGGAAGCTACGAGCAGTACTTC.

This chain uses TRBV29-1 with TRBJ1-1; D possibly corresponds to TRBD1 (6 bases). The CDR3 runs 15 residues. CDR1 and CDR2 from the germline V gene are SQVTM and ANQGSEA. V lost 0 bases and J lost 0, with 11 bases in between. CDR3 coding DNA: TGCAGCGTTGAAGACGGGGGCAGAGTGAACACTGAAGCTTTCTTT. This sequence encodes CSVEDGGRVNTEAFF.

This clone was picked up a small number of times. The V and J genes are TRBV10-3 and TRBJ1-1; 8 nucleotides match TRBD1. Germline CDR1 is ENHRY and CDR2 is SYGVKD. Trimming removed 2 bases from V and 4 bases from J; junction bases left unmatched: 9. The CDR3 totals 16 residues. This CDR3 is CAISETETGARTEAFF. For the CDR3, the DNA is TGTGCCATCAGTGAGACCGAGACAGGGGCGCGCACTGAAGCTTTCTTT.

The chain combines TRBV7-9 with TRBJ2-1; D is unclear. The CDR3 extends over 12 amino acids. CDR1 and CDR2 (germline): SEHNR, FQNEAQ (reference sequence). V was shortened by 0 bases and J by 8 bases, with 5 bases between the two germline ends. DNA of the CDR3: TGTGCCAGCAGCTTAGCCCCCCATGAGCAGTTCTTC. Translated, it gives CASSLAPHEQFF. Looking up the rest from reference TRBV7-9 and TRBJ2-1 gives the full variable domain: DTGVSQNPRHKITKRGQNVTFRCDPISEHNRLYWYRQTLGQGPEFLTYFQNEAQLEKSRLLSDRFSAERPKGSFSTLEIQRTEQGDSAMYLCASSLAPHEQFFGPGTRLTVL.

This chain connects TRBV6-6 to TRBJ2-1, with D possibly matching TRBD2 (6 bases). Trimming pared 4 bases from V and 6 bases from J, leaving 10 bases between. The CDR3 loop spans 13 amino acids. Germline V CDR1 and CDR2: MNHNY, SVGAGI (reference sequence). CDR3 coding DNA: TGTGCCAGCAGTTTCATGCGGGGCAATGAGCAGTTCTTC. Its protein is CASSFMRGNEQFF.

This clone was seen more than once but under ten times. The chain is built from TRBV28 and TRBJ2-7; 9 nucleotides match TRBD1. The germline V gene encodes CDR1 MDHEN and CDR2 SYDVKM. The CDR3 runs 15 residues. V shed 6 bases and J 6 bases; nucleotides not matched to a gene: 12. This chain's CDR3 is CASRAPGQGYSEQYF. The DNA of the CDR3 is TGTGCCAGCAGGGCACCGGGACAGGGTTACTCCGAGCAGTACTTC. Filled out from reference TRBV28 and TRBJ2-7, the complete variable domain reads DVKVTQSSRYLVKRTGEKVFLECVQDMDHENMFWYRQDPGLGLRLIYFSYDVKMKEKGDIPEGYSVSREKKERFSLILESASTNQTSMYLCASRAPGQGYSEQYFGPGTRLTVT.

This clone has just a few counts. The chain employs TRBV30 and TRBJ2-4; D unclear. Looked up from germline, CDR1 is GTSNPN and CDR2 is SVGIG (reference sequence). The CDR3 contains 13 residues. Trimming cost V 2 bases and J 8 bases, with 13 bases left between them. DNA for the CDR3: TGTGCCTGGAGTACCCCCTCCGGAGACATTCAGTACTTC. It translates to CAWSTPSGDIQYF.